The text below deals with one TCR beta chain. Its target is unknown. This CDR3 comprises 15 residues. CDR1 LNHNV and CDR2 YYDKDF come from the germline V gene (reference sequence). Trimming removed 0 bases at V and 6 bases at J, with 12 bases between. This record belongs to a study of T cell responses to AZD1222 COVID-19 vaccine. Overall study findings and caveats: Sampling captured repertoires only after the peak T cell response. Spike regions recognized by vaccine-associated CD4 TCRs spanned the protein, led by 160-218 and 743-854.

Method: immunoSEQ multiplex PCR; TCRdb's copy keeps in-frame clones and lacks some. The sample has 130,000 to 150,000 clones, 80% to 95% seen once. The clonotype was recovered from an adult in good health. The genes are TRBV15 and TRBJ1-5; D ambiguous. This material consisted of peripheral blood, taken on day 0 of MenACWY control vaccination. CDR3 loop: CATSRDRGISQPQHF. CDR3 DNA sequence: TGTGCCACCAGCAGAGATCGTGGGATTAGTCAGCCCCAGCATTTT.